These T cell receptor beta chains were read from a single sample in a study of PD-L1 blockade in urothelial cancer. Repertoires were generated with immunoSEQ multiplex PCR, while TCRdb's copy carries only in-frame clones and drops some. There are 30,000 to 40,000 clones in the sample; around four fifths occur only once, and roughly 15% lies in the top ten. The sequencing used PBMCs, collected around atezolizumab (anti-PD-L1) treatment. These receptors all stem from a man older than 75 with urothelial cancer. CDR3s include the opening cysteine and the closing phenylalanine or tryptophan. Each record gives: clone size, D gene, J gene, V gene, CDR3 protein, CDR3 DNA. The D gene is left open where the match is weak. Clone size is not always given. Where it is, it says once, few, many or a class for expanded clones.

abundance: NA
d_gene: NA
j_gene: TRBJ1-1
v_gene: TRBV6-1
CDR3aa: CASSERLTGTEAFF
CDR3nt: TGTGCCAGCAGTGAACGGCTCACGGGCACTGAAGCTTTCTTT

abundance: NA
d_gene: TRBD1
j_gene: TRBJ1-4
v_gene: TRBV5-4
CDR3aa: CASSLGSGQGSEKLFF
CDR3nt: TGTGCCAGCAGCTTGGGTTCGGGACAGGGGAGTGAAAAACTGTTTTTT

abundance: medium-sized
d_gene: NA
j_gene: TRBJ2-1
v_gene: TRBV28
CDR3aa: CASGTHNEQFF
CDR3nt: TGTGCCAGCGGGACTCACAATGAGCAGTTCTTC

abundance: NA
d_gene: NA
j_gene: TRBJ2-5
v_gene: TRBV5-1
CDR3aa: CASSSQETQYF
CDR3nt: TGCGCCAGCAGCTCGCAAGAGACCCAGTACTTC

abundance: NA
d_gene: NA
j_gene: TRBJ2-7
v_gene: TRBV6-5
CDR3aa: CASSYSQAGGSGEYF
CDR3nt: TGTGCCAGCAGTTACTCACAGGCCGGTGGCTCGGGGGAGTACTTC

abundance: NA
d_gene: TRBD2
j_gene: TRBJ2-3
v_gene: TRBV27
CDR3aa: CASSLRAGGPTSTDTQYF
CDR3nt: TGTGCCAGCAGTTTACGAGCGGGAGGCCCCACTAGCACAGATACGCAGTATTTT

abundance: NA
d_gene: TRBD1
j_gene: TRBJ1-2
v_gene: TRBV5-1
CDR3aa: CARTGQGGVYGYTF
CDR3nt: TGCGCCAGAACCGGACAGGGAGGGGTCTATGGCTACACCTTC

abundance: once
d_gene: TRBD1
j_gene: TRBJ2-1
v_gene: TRBV18
CDR3aa: CASSPVTGYYNEQFF
CDR3nt: TGTGCCAGCTCACCTGTGACAGGGTATTACAATGAGCAGTTCTTC

abundance: few
d_gene: NA
j_gene: TRBJ2-5
v_gene: TRBV6-6
CDR3aa: CASSPTRGSGTQYF
CDR3nt: TGTGCCAGCAGTCCCACCCGGGGTTCGGGGACCCAGTACTTC

abundance: NA
d_gene: NA
j_gene: TRBJ2-3
v_gene: TRBV4-3
CDR3aa: CASSQGYDTASTDTQYF
CDR3nt: TGCGCCAGCAGCCAAGGATACGACACCGCTAGCACAGATACGCAGTATTTT

abundance: NA
d_gene: NA
j_gene: TRBJ1-5
v_gene: TRBV30
CDR3aa: CAWSEPGQPQHF
CDR3nt: TGTGCCTGGAGTGAGCCGGGGCAGCCCCAGCATTTT

abundance: once
d_gene: NA
j_gene: TRBJ2-1
v_gene: TRBV29-1
CDR3aa: CSVVYLSGHNEQFF
CDR3nt: TGCAGCGTTGTTTATCTGAGCGGGCACAATGAGCAGTTCTTC

abundance: once
d_gene: TRBD2
j_gene: TRBJ2-1
v_gene: TRBV18
CDR3aa: CASSLSSGYNEQFF
CDR3nt: TGTGCCAGCTCACTTTCTAGCGGATACAATGAGCAGTTCTTC

abundance: NA
d_gene: NA
j_gene: TRBJ1-4
v_gene: TRBV27
CDR3aa: CASTSTLDSATNEKLFF
CDR3nt: TGTGCCAGCACCTCCACCCTCGACAGCGCAACTAATGAAAAACTGTTTTTT

abundance: NA
d_gene: TRBD2
j_gene: TRBJ2-1
v_gene: TRBV30
CDR3aa: CAWNSGRASLSYNEQFF
CDR3nt: TGTGCCTGGAATAGCGGGAGGGCTAGCCTCTCCTACAATGAGCAGTTCTTC

abundance: NA
d_gene: TRBD2
j_gene: TRBJ2-1
v_gene: TRBV28
CDR3aa: CASNRGGFYNEQFF
CDR3nt: TGTGCCAGCAACCGCGGGGGGTTCTACAATGAGCAGTTCTTC

abundance: NA
d_gene: TRBD1
j_gene: TRBJ2-7
v_gene: TRBV5-6
CDR3aa: CASRRTGTHEQYF
CDR3nt: TGTGCCAGCAGACGGACAGGGACCCACGAGCAGTACTTC